Listed here is a single T cell receptor (beta chain). Antigen specificity is unknown. This record belongs to a study of vaccination effects on CD4 cells after COVID-19. V dropped 1 base and J dropped 6 bases, with 16 bases sitting between them. The CDR3 runs 15 residues. CDR1 SGHNT and CDR2 YYREEE come from the germline V gene (reference sequence). Overall study findings and caveats: Whether induced by infection or by vaccine, clones showed marked clonal contraction late after vaccination.

Using viral peptide pools, the ViraFEST assay grew out antigen-specific CD4+ T cells prior to sequencing. With about 9 days of culture completed, CD4+ T cells were isolated. Nobody among the vaccine recipients had prior SARS-CoV-2 infection (nucleocapsid antibodies were negative). Profiled with immunoSEQ multiplex PCR; TCRdb holds only in-frame clones, not every one. The repertoire holds 40,000 to 45,000 clones, with around 81% as singletons. The receptor was derived from a human donor who received a COVID-19 vaccine. The chain has TRBV5-4 and TRBJ1-2, with a tentative D call TRBD1 (6 bases). Sequencing was performed on CD4+ T cells from PBMCs cultured with SARS-CoV-2 spike peptides, taken before COVID-19 vaccination. CDR3 coding DNA: TGTGCCAGCAGCTTGAGCCAGGGGATTCGCCATGGCTACACCTTC. It is translated as CASSLSQGIRHGYTF.